These 23 T cell receptor beta chains were all obtained from the same sample, sequenced in a study of identical twins. MiXCR was run by TCRdb on the 5' RACE reads, yielding one entry per CDR3 protein. The sample contains hundreds of thousands of distinct CDR3 sequences, approximately 6.8% of which appear only once. The sample was also reused in another study, on yellow fever vaccine responses in identical twins.

The material sequenced was CD8+ T cells sorted from blood. These TCRs come from a woman between 18 and 29 years old in good health.

The chain recombines TRBV9 with TRBJ2-5; 9 nucleotides match TRBD2. In germline, CDR1 is SGDLS, CDR2 YYNGEE. J lost 10 bases, V lost 3 bases, and 13 bases had no gene match. The CDR3 covers 15 residues. The CDR3 region has the DNA TGTGCCAGCAGCGGACCCACGGATCTAGCGGGGATCCAGTACTTC. It yields the protein CASSGPTDLAGIQYF.

The gene calls are TRBV10-3 and TRBJ2-1, with 11 positions matching TRBD2. The CDR3 totals 14 residues. Trimming cost V 10 bases and J 4 bases; bases outside gene matches: 6. Germline V gene lookup returns CDR1 ENHRY and CDR2 SYGVKD. The CDR3: CATTGTSGYNEQFF. DNA of the CDR3: TGTGCCACAACCGGGACTAGCGGTTACAATGAGCAGTTCTTC.

The J gene is TRBJ2-3, the V gene TRBV7-1, with a possible D match to TRBD2 (5 bases). TRBV7-1 is sorted into the ORF group, with uncertain function. Between the trimmed V and J ends, which lost 3 bases and 0 bases, there was a span of 16 bases. The CDR3 has 17 residues. CDR3 sequence (DNA): TGTGCCAGCAGCTCCAGCGCTAGCAGTCTTAGCACAGATACGCAGTATTTT. Protein sequence: CASSSSASSLSTDTQYF.

This clonotype was detected ten times or more. The rearrangement uses TRBV7-2 and TRBJ2-2; D is ambiguous. The germline gives CDR1 SGHTA, CDR2 FQGNSA. The CDR3 contains 17 residues. With 3 bases removed from V and 3 bases from J, the gap between germline ends came to 17 bases. CDR3 in amino acids: CASSFRYRVWDTGELFF. The CDR3 DNA is TGTGCCAGCAGCTTTCGCTATAGGGTGTGGGACACCGGGGAGCTGTTTTTT.

This clonotype appeared a few times. The V gene is TRBV7-6, the J gene TRBJ1-1, with D tentatively TRBD1 (5 bases). CDR1 is SGHVS, CDR2 FNYEAQ, per germline. Between the trimmed V and J ends, which lost 5 bases and 1 base, there was a span of 11 bases. The CDR3 is 14 amino acids. CDR3 bases: TGTGCCAGCAGCCCAGAGACAGCGAACACTGAAGCTTTCTTT. It is translated as CASSPETANTEAFF.

This clonotype was observed at least ten times. This chain links TRBV4-1 with TRBJ2-1, with D perhaps TRBD1 (6 bases). Germline assignment: CDR1 MGHRA and CDR2 YSYEKL. The V end was cut by 1 base, the J end by 4 bases, with 17 bases between. The CDR3 extends over 17 amino acids. As DNA, the CDR3 is TGCGCCAGCAGCCAAGGGCAGGGCAGGGGCCCTTACAATGAGCAGTTCTTC. Its translation: CASSQGQGRGPYNEQFF.

This clonotype was observed a few times. The chain has TRBV6-5 and TRBJ1-1; tentatively, D is TRBD1 (5 bases). V lost 0 bases, J lost 6 bases, and 14 bases lay in between. The CDR3 is 15 amino acids. Germline assignment: CDR1 MNHEY and CDR2 SVGAGI. The CDR3 here is CASSYSSGPHAEAFF. CDR3 sequence (DNA): TGTGCCAGCAGTTACTCGTCGGGGCCCCACGCTGAAGCTTTCTTT.

This clonotype was observed at least ten times. This chain connects TRBV5-1 to TRBJ1-1; D is unresolved. Per germline, CDR1 SGHRS and CDR2 YFSETQ. Trimming stripped 0 bases from V and 3 bases from J, with 9 bases between. This CDR3 contains 14 residues. The CDR3 nucleotides read TGCGCCAGCAGCTTGGCGCCGCTGGACACTGAAGCTTTCTTT. It encodes CASSLAPLDTEAFF. Together with reference TRBV5-1 and TRBJ1-1, the CDR3 gives the full variable domain: KAGVTQTPRYLIKTRGQQVTLSCSPISGHRSVSWYQQTPGQGLQFLFEYFSETQRNKGNFPGRFSGRQFSNSRSEMNVSTLELGDSALYLCASSLAPLDTEAFFGQGTRLTVV.

This clonotype was found many times. The CDR3 sequence is CASSQEAANTEAFF. The DNA for the CDR3 is TGCGCCAGCAGCCAAGAGGCCGCGAACACTGAAGCTTTCTTT. This chain joins TRBV4-1 and TRBJ1-1; D is undetermined. This CDR3 region has 14 residues. Germline V gene lookup returns CDR1 MGHRA and CDR2 YSYEKL. V lost 0 bases and J lost 1, with 6 bases in between.

This clonotype occurred many times. The V and J genes are TRBV12-3 or TRBV12-4 and TRBJ2-1, with 10 bases fitting TRBD2. The CDR3 contains 19 residues. V was clipped by 6 bases and J by 5 bases; unmatched bases: 19. CDR3 in DNA: TGTGCCAGCAGCCTTAATAGCGGGAGGATGGGAACCCCGAACAATGAGCAGTTCTTC. Amino acids: CASSLNSGRMGTPNNEQFF.

The chain is built from TRBV27 and TRBJ2-1; weak D call: TRBD2 (5 bases). Trimming removed 6 bases at V and 2 bases at J, with 14 bases between. CDR1 is MNHEY and CDR2 is SMNVEV in the germline V gene (reference sequence). The CDR3 is made up of 15 amino acids. DNA of the CDR3: TGTGCCAGCAGCCCGGACTCTTCGACCTACAATGAGCAGTTCTTC. This gives the protein CASSPDSSTYNEQFF.

With respect to this clonotype: One end of the junction is discordant with germline, which a read error may explain. The CDR3: CCARDLNSATYNEQFF. The CDR3 region has the DNA TGCTGTGCTAGAGATCTGAATAGCGCCACCTACAATGAGCAGTTCTTC. This chain joins TRBV20-1 and TRBJ2-1, with D possibly matching TRBD2 (5 bases). Germline CDR1 DFQATT, CDR2 SNEGSKA (reference sequence). This CDR3 spans 16 amino acids.

This clonotype was counted between two and nine times. The chain employs TRBV7-9 and TRBJ2-7; 9 positions match TRBD2. CDR3 length equals 12 residues. Germline V gives CDR1 SEHNR, CDR2 FQNEAQ (reference sequence). Losses at the gene ends were 5 bases for V and 11 bases for J; bases not matched to a gene: 7. CDR3 DNA sequence: TGTGCCAGCAGCCACTCAGAGCGGGAGGAGTACTTC. It specifies CASSHSEREEYF.

This clonotype was picked up a small number of times. CDR3 coding DNA: TGTGCCAGCAGTTGGACAGGGGTCAACGAGCAGTACTTC. This encodes CASSWTGVNEQYF. The chain links TRBV27 to TRBJ2-7, with TRBD1 matching 9 bases. After removal of 4 bases from V and 5 bases from J, the junction contained 3 bases not matched to a gene. CDR3 length: 13 amino acids. CDR1 is MNHEY and CDR2 is SMNVEV in the germline V gene (reference sequence).

The chain joins TRBV7-9 to TRBJ2-2; 8 nucleotides agree with TRBD1. Per germline, CDR1 SEHNR and CDR2 FQNEAQ (reference sequence). The CDR3 consists of 12 residues. Trimming cost V 5 bases and J 7 bases; bases outside gene matches: 0. CDR3 DNA sequence: TGTGCCAGCAGCGACAGGGGCGGGGAGCTGTTTTTT. Amino acid sequence: CASSDRGGELFF.

The rearrangement links TRBV29-1 to TRBJ1-3; D is perhaps TRBD1 (5 bases). Per germline, CDR1 SQVTM and CDR2 ANQGSEA. The CDR3 contains 14 residues. V lost 2 bases to trimming and J lost 8 bases, with 16 bases between them. CDR3 nucleotides: TGCAGCGTTGAATTGTATCAACCGGGGGACACCATATATTTT. Translated: CSVELYQPGDTIYF.

The rearrangement links TRBV11-2 to TRBJ2-4, with D possibly matching TRBD1 (6 bases). Germline V gene lookup returns CDR1 SGHAT and CDR2 FQNNGV. V lost 2 bases to trimming and J lost 0 bases, with 14 bases between them. The CDR3 totals 17 residues. CDR3 DNA sequence: TGTGCCAGCAGCTTAACCCAGGCAGGGGTAGCCAAAAACATTCAGTACTTC. The encoded protein is CASSLTQAGVAKNIQYF.

This clonotype was seen repeatedly, ten times or more. V and J are TRBV12-3 or TRBV12-4 and TRBJ2-1, with TRBD1 matching over 7 bases. This CDR3 comprises 15 residues. V lost 7 bases to trimming and J lost 5 bases; unmatched junction nucleotides: 11. CDR3 sequence (DNA): TGTGCCAGCAACCCTCCTGGGACAGTACACAATGAGCAGTTCTTC. Amino acid sequence: CASNPPGTVHNEQFF.

This clonotype turned up a few times. The chain combines TRBV7-9 with TRBJ2-5; D perhaps matches TRBD1 (5 bases). This CDR3 is built from 15 residues. The V gene's germline CDR1 is SEHNR and CDR2 FQNEAQ (reference sequence). Trimming took off 2 bases at V and 3 bases at J, with 13 bases between the two ends. Written as DNA, the CDR3 is TGTGCCAGCAGCTTATCCTCAGGACACGAAGAGACCCAGTACTTC. This codes for CASSLSSGHEETQYF. Together with reference TRBV7-9 and TRBJ2-5, the CDR3 gives the full variable domain: DTGVSQNPRHKITKRGQNVTFRCDPISEHNRLYWYRQTLGQGPEFLTYFQNEAQLEKSRLLSDRFSAERPKGSFSTLEIQRTEQGDSAMYLCASSLSSGHEETQYFGPGTRLLVL.

This clonotype was seen many times. The chain combines TRBV25-1 with TRBJ2-2; TRBD1 matches 9 bases. This CDR3 has 13 amino acids. V lost 9 bases and J lost 5; bases outside the gene matches: 4. CDR1 is MGHDK, CDR2 SYGVNS, per germline. Written as DNA, the CDR3 is TGTGCCAGTAGGGACAGGGAAACCGGGGAGCTGTTTTTT. Translation gives CASRDRETGELFF.

This clonotype showed up just a few times. The gene calls are TRBV27 and TRBJ2-2; 7 bases align to TRBD2. The CDR3 sequence is 15 residues long. Trimming took 7 bases from V and 7 from J; bases not matched to a gene: 12. CDR1 is MNHEY and CDR2 is SMNVEV in the germline V gene (reference sequence). The CDR3 coding sequence is TGTGCCAGCACCCCCCTCGTGGGGGGGATCGGGGAGCTGTTTTTT. Amino acid sequence: CASTPLVGGIGELFF.

Many counts were recorded for this clonotype. The V gene is TRBV7-9, the J gene TRBJ2-3; 8 bases match TRBD2. Germline V gives CDR1 SEHNR, CDR2 FQNEAQ (reference sequence). J was trimmed by 3 bases and V by 5 bases; bases with no gene match: 4. The CDR3 consists of 14 residues. In nucleotides, the CDR3 is TGTGCCAGCAGCCCGGGAGGGAGGACAGATACGCAGTATTTT. This codes for CASSPGGRTDTQYF.

This clonotype occurred once. This sequence may be a read error, since a much larger clone differs from it by one base. The V call is TRBV4-2, the J call TRBJ2-1; 9 bases line up with TRBD2. With 0 bases clipped from V and 6 bases from J, the junction kept 6 bases outside the gene matches. This CDR3 has 16 residues. Germline V gene sequence: CDR1 LGHNA, CDR2 YNFKEQ. For the CDR3, the DNA is TGTGCCAGCAGCCAAGATTACAGCGGGGGGCCCAATGAGCAGTTCTTC. Amino acids: CASSQDYSGGPNEQFF.